A single T cell receptor (beta chain) is shown here with its context. Original handling: A distant-metastasis classifier for papillary thyroid cancer was built using CDR3 differences across clinicopathological groups. TCRdb re-called the PCR reads through MiXCR. TCRdb's processing, not the study's, gives the V and J calls here. The table includes some 20,000 clones, 37% detected once. The data belong to a study of metastatic and nonmetastatic thyroid tumors. Study in general: Where malignant and benign thyroid patients were concerned, repertoires were compared across blood and tumor or nodule tissue.

No patient had received any treatment before thyroid surgery. Sequenced: tumor tissue. The clonotype comes from a female donor with papillary thyroid cancer or a benign thyroid nodule (not recorded which). Some clones in this sample may be carry-over from other donors' samples.

The CDR3 region is CASSLVPGLAGGPNSGELFF. CDR3 bases: TGTGCCAGCAGTTTAGTGCCGGGACTAGCGGGGGGACCCAACTCCGGGGAGCTGTTTTTT. This rearrangement joins TRBV27 to TRBJ2-2; 15 bases match TRBD2. The CDR3 sequence is 20 residues long. Germline V lookup: CDR1 MNHEY, CDR2 SMNVEV (reference sequence). Trimming cost V 2 bases and J 6 bases; bases outside gene matches: 13.